Listed below are T cell receptor beta chains from one sample, sequenced in a study of tissue T cells after allogeneic stem cell transplantation. Using immunoSEQ multiplex PCR, the repertoire was profiled, and TCRdb retains in-frame clones only, with some absent. Among 4,500 to 7,000 clones listed, over 65% were seen once. The sample here was blood, taken before transplantation. These TCRs come from a man between 40 and 70 years old who later had graft-versus-host disease after an allogeneic stem cell transplant. Both conserved end residues are part of each CDR3. The D gene is left open where the match is weak. Rows give clone size only sometimes, using once, few, many, or a class for an expanded clone.

>.|TRBV6-5|TRBJ2-2|TRBD1
TGTGCCTCCAGGGGGTACGTGGTCGCCGGGGAGCTGTTTTTT
CASRGYVVAGELFF
>.|TRBV6-5|TRBJ1-2|.
TGTGCCAGCAGTTACTCGAGTGCAGGGGCCTACTCTGGCTACACCTTC
CASSYSSAGAYSGYTF
>.|TRBV19|TRBJ2-5|TRBD1
TGTGCCAGTAGTATTGGGCAGGGGGCGTCCTTAGAGACCCAGTACTTC
CASSIGQGASLETQYF
>.|TRBV19|TRBJ1-2|.
TGTGCCAGTAGTACAAGGAGGATATTCAACTATGGCTACACCTTC
CASSTRRIFNYGYTF
>.|TRBV7-9|TRBJ1-5|TRBD1
TGTGCCAGCAGCTCCGACAGGGATCAGCCCCAGCATTTT
CASSSDRDQPQHF
>.|TRBV4-1|TRBJ1-4|.
TGCGCCAGCAGCCAAGAACGGACCGGCTCCGAACTGTTTTTT
CASSQERTGSELFF
>few|TRBV10-1|TRBJ2-7|.
TGCGCCAGCAGTCGATCAGGGCCCTACGAGCAGTACTTC
CASSRSGPYEQYF
>.|TRBV5-4|TRBJ2-1|TRBD1
TGTGCCAGCAGCTTGCAACAGGGGACAAACAATGAGCAGTTCTTC
CASSLQQGTNNEQFF
>few|TRBV6-5|TRBJ2-7|TRBD2
TGTGCCAGTCGACTAGCGGGGGCCACTTACGAGCAGTACTTC
CASRLAGATYEQYF
>once|TRBV6-6|TRBJ1-1|TRBD1
TGTGCCAGCATGTGGGGACAGGGGAGCCCTGAAGCTTTCTTT
CASMWGQGSPEAFF
>.|TRBV5-1|TRBJ2-1|.
TGCGCCAGCAGCTTGAGCGTTAGCGGTTACAATGAGCAGTTCTTC
CASSLSVSGYNEQFF
>.|TRBV9|TRBJ2-7|.
TGTGCCAGCAGCGTAATCGCAGATGCCTACGAGCAGTACTTC
CASSVIADAYEQYF
>few|TRBV14|TRBJ1-1|TRBD1
TGTGCCAGCAGCCAAGGGACAGGGGGCACAGCTTTCTTT
CASSQGTGGTAFF
>.|TRBV7-8|TRBJ2-2|TRBD2
TGTGCCAGCACGAGCGGGGGGGGATACACCGGGGAGCTGTTTTTT
CASTSGGGYTGELFF
>large|TRBV4-1|TRBJ2-1|TRBD1
TGCGCCAGCAGCCAAGGAGGGGGCGTTGTTGGCGAGGGGCAGTTCTTC
CASSQGGGVVGEGQFF
>.|TRBV24-1|TRBJ2-1|.
TGTGCCACCAGTGATTTCGGACAGGGGGCTAGCGGGAGCTACAATGAGCAGTTCTTC
CATSDFGQGASGSYNEQFF
>.|TRBV11-1|TRBJ2-4|TRBD1
TGTGCCAGCGGAATTGTAAACCAGGGGGAAAACATTCAGTACTTC
CASGIVNQGENIQYF
>.|TRBV29-1|TRBJ1-5|.
TGCAGCGTTATCCCAGAAGGGGGCAATCAGCCCCAGCATTTT
CSVIPEGGNQPQHF
>.|TRBV29-1|TRBJ1-4|TRBD1
TGCAGCGTTGAGGGAACAGGGGGCGGTGAAAAACTGTTTTTT
CSVEGTGGGEKLFF
>.|TRBV19|TRBJ2-1|TRBD2
TGTGCCACTGGACTAGCGGGATACAATGAGCAGTTCTTC
CATGLAGYNEQFF
>few|TRBV21-1|TRBJ2-7|.
TGTGCCAGCAATGAAATAATACGGGCTGCTGACGAGCAGTACTTC
CASNEIIRAADEQYF
>few|TRBV4-1|TRBJ1-2|.
TGCGCCAGCAGCCAATTGTTGTACGGCCGCTATGGCTACACCTTC
CASSQLLYGRYGYTF
>.|TRBV5-4|TRBJ2-2|.
TGTGCCAGCAGCTTGCGGCAGGGGGGTAGCGGGGAGCTGTTTTTT
CASSLRQGGSGELFF
>few|TRBV3-1/TRBV3-2|TRBJ2-1|.
TGTGCCAGCACCAAAATTCCGGGACCCACGAAGTACAATGAGCAGTTCTTC
CASTKIPGPTKYNEQFF
>.|TRBV10-3|TRBJ2-3|TRBD1
TGTGCCATTGCCGGGACAGGGGGCGGAGATACGCAGTATTTT
CAIAGTGGGDTQYF
>.|TRBV5-5|TRBJ1-5|.
TGTGCCAGCAGCTTGACGGGTCAGCCCCAGCATTTT
CASSLTGQPQHF
>.|TRBV7-2|TRBJ2-1|TRBD2
TGTGCCAGCAGCTTGGGACTAGGGAGTTACAATGAGCAGTTCTTC
CASSLGLGSYNEQFF
>.|TRBV5-1|TRBJ2-4|.
TGCGCCAGCAGCTTGGAGGTGTTGGGCAAAAACATTCAGTACTTC
CASSLEVLGKNIQYF
>few|TRBV3-1/TRBV3-2|TRBJ1-1|.
TGTGCCAGCACCTATAGGAGGAACACTGAAGCTTTCTTT
CASTYRRNTEAFF
>.|TRBV24-1|TRBJ2-7|TRBD2
TGTGCCACCAGTGCCCCTAGCGGGAACACCTACGAGCAGTACTTC
CATSAPSGNTYEQYF
>.|TRBV11-2|TRBJ2-7|TRBD2
TGTGCCAGCAGCCTCTATCGGACTAGTTACGAGCAGTACTTC
CASSLYRTSYEQYF
>.|TRBV28|TRBJ2-1|.
TGTGCCAGCCTCAGAGGGAATGAGCAGTTCTTC
CASLRGNEQFF